Each of the 31 T cell receptor beta chains below was sequenced from the same sample in a study of T cells in Graves' hyperthyroidism and ophthalmopathy (dated by TCRdb to between 2018 and 2020). The library was prepared using multiplex PCR. TCRdb shows the sequencer as Illumina HiSeq 2000. TCR beta CDR3 regions were amplified from RNA transcripts. The TCR CDR3 was subjected to a first round of RT-PCR using the HTBI primer set and the Qiagen OneStep RT-PCR kit. TCRdb ran its own pipeline on the public reads, namely fastp trimming at Q25 and MiXCR clone calling, and kept in-frame beta chains. Every entry covers one CDR3 protein and lists the most common genes and DNA from its rows. The sample yields about 260,000 distinct CDR3 sequences; about 15% were counted once. Around 30% of the sample is taken by the ten largest. The specimen sequenced was blood. Receptors originate from a woman between 18 and 29 years old with Graves' ophthalmopathy.

This clonotype was observed at least ten times. The rearrangement joins TRBV7-3 to TRBJ2-7; TRBD2 aligns across 8 bases. The CDR3 runs to 15 residues. V shed 1 base and J 0 bases; nucleotides not matched to a gene: 2. Germline CDR1 reads SGHTA; CDR2 reads FQGTGA. This chain's CDR3 is CASSLRGTSSYEQYF. In nucleotides, the CDR3 is TGTGCCAGCAGCTTAAGGGGGACTAGCTCCTACGAGCAGTACTTC.

The chain is built from TRBV19 and TRBJ2-1; tentative D call: TRBD2 (7 bases). The germline V and J ends were trimmed by 2 bases and 7 bases, with 18 bases remaining between them. Germline values: CDR1 LNHDA, CDR2 SQIVND (reference sequence). The CDR3 spans 16 residues. CDR3 DNA: TGTGCCAGTAGTATATCACTTGCGGGGGCGACTAATGAGCAGTTCTTC. Translated, it gives CASSISLAGATNEQFF.

This clonotype was picked up many times. The rearrangement links TRBV9 to TRBJ1-2; D perhaps matches TRBD1 (6 bases). V lost 0 bases to trimming and J lost 7 bases, with 13 bases between them. The CDR3 totals 14 residues. CDR1 is SGDLS, CDR2 YYNGEE, per germline. The CDR3 reads CASSVEEGGSGYTF. Written as DNA, the CDR3 is TGTGCCAGCAGCGTAGAAGAGGGGGGAAGTGGCTACACCTTC.

There are many counts of this clonotype. The chain joins TRBV6-1 to TRBJ1-5; 8 nucleotides align to TRBD1. The V segment lost 6 bases and the J segment 8 bases; nucleotides outside the gene matches: 12. Germline V gene lookup returns CDR1 MNHNS and CDR2 SASEGT. The CDR3 sequence is 15 residues long. CDR3 protein: CASSRGAGGFEPQHF. The CDR3 DNA reads TGTGCCAGCAGCCGCGGTGCAGGGGGCTTTGAGCCCCAGCATTTT.

The rearrangement uses TRBV29-1 and TRBJ2-7; weak D call: TRBD1 (6 bases). The CDR3 is 12 residues long. V was shortened by 5 bases and J by 4 bases, with 12 bases between the two germline ends. In germline, CDR1 is SQVTM, CDR2 ANQGSEA. The CDR3 DNA sequence: TGCAGCGTTAATACAGGGCAATACGAGCAGTACTTC. As protein: CSVNTGQYEQYF.

This clonotype was recorded at least ten times. This chain uses TRBV3-1 with TRBJ2-7; D is unclear. The CDR3 loop spans 15 amino acids. Germline lookup yields CDR1 LGHDT and CDR2 YNNKEL (reference sequence). Trimming removed 0 bases from V and 2 bases from J, with 11 bases in between. In nucleotides, the CDR3 is TGTGCCAGCAGCCAAGACCCGGGCCGGGCCTACGAGCAGTACTTC. As protein: CASSQDPGRAYEQYF.

This chain connects TRBV7-9 to TRBJ2-1, with 12 nucleotides matching TRBD2. CDR1 SEHNR and CDR2 FQNEAQ come from the germline V gene (reference sequence). Trimming at V came to 5 bases and at J to 5 bases, leaving 7 bases not matched to a gene. The length of the CDR3 is 16 residues. CDR3 amino acids: CASSPGTSGRNNEQFF. CDR3 nucleotide sequence: TGTGCCAGCAGCCCAGGCACTAGCGGGAGGAACAATGAGCAGTTCTTC. The full variable domain, in which reference TRBV7-9 and TRBJ2-1 provide the parts outside the CDR3, is DTGVSQNPRHKITKRGQNVTFRCDPISEHNRLYWYRQTLGQGPEFLTYFQNEAQLEKSRLLSDRFSAERPKGSFSTLEIQRTEQGDSAMYLCASSPGTSGRNNEQFFGPGTRLTVL.

This clonotype was counted once. The gene calls are TRBV3-1 and TRBJ2-7; D uncertain. Per the germline V gene, CDR1 is LGHDT and CDR2 is YNNKEL (reference sequence). The CDR3 consists of 14 residues. Trimming cost V 3 bases and J 6 bases, with 15 bases left between them. As DNA, the CDR3 is TGTGCCAGCAGCCACGGCCCCGCGGCGCGCGAGCAGTACTTC. Encoded protein: CASSHGPAAREQYF.

The table lists this clonotype with many counts. The chain is built from TRBV28 and TRBJ1-6; D is possibly TRBD1 (5 bases). Trimming shortened V by 8 bases and J by 7 bases, and 9 bases separated the two germline ends. CDR3 length: 12 residues. CDR1 is MDHEN and CDR2 is SYDVKM in the germline V gene. The CDR3 loop reads CASGTENSPLHF. For the CDR3, the DNA is TGTGCCAGCGGGACGGAAAATTCACCCCTCCACTTT.

This clonotype was seen many times. V is TRBV4-1 and J is TRBJ1-5; D is unresolved. Trimming took off 2 bases at V and 4 bases at J, with 6 bases between the two ends. The CDR3 has 13 amino acids. Germline values: CDR1 MGHRA, CDR2 YSYEKL. The chain's CDR3 is CASSQSQNQPQHF. CDR3 nucleotide sequence: TGCGCCAGCAGCCAATCCCAAAATCAGCCCCAGCATTTT.

This clonotype was seen just once. The chain uses TRBV3-1 and TRBJ2-5, with D hard to call. This CDR3 is built from 15 residues. V lost 6 bases to trimming and J lost 2 bases, with 16 bases between them. The germline CDR1 and CDR2 sequences are LGHDT and YNNKEL (reference sequence). This chain's CDR3 is CASSPSGWRQETQYF. The CDR3 region has the DNA TGTGCCAGCAGTCCGTCGGGTTGGAGACAAGAGACCCAGTACTTC.

The chain uses TRBV4-1 and TRBJ1-2; the D is unclear. The CDR3 spans 14 residues. V lost 3 bases, J lost 4 bases, and 12 bases lay in between. From germline, CDR1 is MGHRA and CDR2 YSYEKL. CDR3 coding DNA: TGCGCCAGCAGCCACCGACGGGAGAGCTATGGCTACACCTTC. Translating gives CASSHRRESYGYTF.

Note on this clonotype: This clone may be a read error of a much larger clone one base away. The genes are TRBV4-3 and TRBJ2-4, with a weak D call TRBD2 (5 bases). Germline assignment: CDR1 LGHNA and CDR2 YSLEER. This CDR3 comprises 15 residues. The DNA for the CDR3 is TGCGCCAGCAACCAAGTTGTTAGTGCCGGGGACATTCAGTACTTC. Encoded protein: CASNQVVSAGDIQYF.

This clonotype showed up many times. The rearrangement uses TRBV18 and TRBJ1-2; D possibly corresponds to TRBD1 (5 bases). The CDR3 loop spans 15 amino acids. The germline V gene encodes CDR1 KGHSH and CDR2 LQKENI. V was shortened by 0 bases and J by 4 bases, with 12 bases between the two germline ends. The CDR3: CASSPPEQVFYGYTF. CDR3 nucleotide sequence: TGTGCCAGCTCACCACCGGAACAGGTCTTCTATGGCTACACCTTC.

This clonotype has a count of ten or more. The J gene is TRBJ2-5, the V gene TRBV10-3; TRBD2 aligns across 13 bases. The CDR3 extends over 16 amino acids. V gave up 6 bases and J gave up 2 bases; unmatched junction bases: 6. Germline CDR1 ENHRY, CDR2 SYGVKD. The CDR3 DNA reads as TGTGCCATCAGCAAGACTAGCGGGGGGCTACAAGAGACCCAGTACTTC. It codes for CAISKTSGGLQETQYF.

This clonotype was seen repeatedly, ten times or more. The chain couples TRBV6-1 to TRBJ2-7, with 9 nucleotides matching TRBD1. This CDR3 spans 13 amino acids. Germline CDR1 and CDR2: MNHNS and SASEGT. The V and J ends lost 6 bases and 6 bases, in that order; junction bases with no gene match: 6. CDR3 in amino acids: CASRLDRGIEQYF. In DNA form, the CDR3 reads TGTGCCAGCAGGCTGGACAGGGGCATCGAGCAGTACTTC.

This chain uses TRBV7-9 with TRBJ2-5; 11 bases are shared with TRBD2. The CDR3 totals 15 residues. J was trimmed by 5 bases and V by 5 bases; bases with no gene match: 7. The germline CDR1 and CDR2 sequences are SEHNR and FQNEAQ (reference sequence). The CDR3 here is CASSISGRAWETQYF. CDR3 sequence (DNA): TGTGCCAGCAGCATTAGCGGGAGGGCCTGGGAGACCCAGTACTTC.

This clonotype was counted ten times or more. V gene TRBV7-8 combines with J gene TRBJ2-1; TRBD2 agrees at 13 bases. The germline gives CDR1 SGHVS, CDR2 FQNEAQ. Unmatched junction bases numbered 15, after V lost 1 base and J lost 3 bases. CDR3 length equals 21 residues. This chain's CDR3 is CASSLDPRGTSGAPRYNEQFF. The DNA of the CDR3 is TGTGCCAGCAGCTTAGATCCGCGGGGGACTAGCGGGGCTCCCCGCTACAATGAGCAGTTCTTC.

In this sample, this clonotype turned up many times. The V and J genes are TRBV12-3 or TRBV12-4 and TRBJ1-3; 7 nucleotides agree with TRBD1. With 6 bases clipped from V and 2 bases from J, the junction kept 4 bases outside the gene matches. CDR3 length: 14 amino acids. The CDR3 protein is CASSPDRAGNTIYF. CDR3 bases: TGTGCCAGCAGCCCTGACAGGGCTGGAAACACCATATATTTT.

This clonotype was recorded at least ten times. The rearrangement joins TRBV7-2 to TRBJ2-2; TRBD2 is a possible D gene (6 bases). Germline V gene data show CDR1 as SGHTA and CDR2 as FQGNSA. The CDR3 has 16 amino acids. Trimming pared 2 bases from V and 5 bases from J, leaving 15 bases between. The CDR3 coding sequence is TGTGCCAGCAGCTTAAGTGCGGAGGGAGGAACCGGGGAGCTGTTTTTT. Residues: CASSLSAEGGTGELFF. Full variable domain (outside the CDR3, taken from reference TRBV7-2 and TRBJ2-2): GAGVSQSPSNKVTEKGKDVELRCDPISGHTALYWYRQSLGQGLEFLIYFQGNSAPDKSGLPSDRFSAERTGGSVSTLTIQRTQQEDSAVYLCASSLSAEGGTGELFFGEGSRLTVL.

In its sample, this clonotype was seen many times. This chain uses TRBV6-1 with TRBJ2-3; D not resolved. The germline CDR1 and CDR2 sequences are MNHNS and SASEGT. With 6 bases removed from V and 0 bases from J, the gap between germline ends came to 16 bases. This CDR3 has 16 residues. The CDR3: CASSPSVGSSTDTQYF. The CDR3 DNA is TGTGCCAGCAGCCCCTCGGTCGGCAGTAGCACAGATACGCAGTATTTT.

This chain links TRBV28 with TRBJ2-1; D not resolved. CDR1 and CDR2 from the germline V gene are MDHEN and SYDVKM. The V gene lost 2 bases and the J gene lost 0 bases, with 14 bases spanning the gap. CDR3 length: 17 residues. The CDR3 coding sequence is TGTGCCAGCAGTTTAGGGCAGGCCGCCTCCTCCTACAATGAGCAGTTCTTC. Its protein product is CASSLGQAASSYNEQFF.

This clonotype was counted at least ten times. The chain joins TRBV5-1 to TRBJ2-5; 10 bases are shared with TRBD1. CDR1 is SGHRS and CDR2 is YFSETQ in the germline V gene. The V gene end was trimmed by 4 bases and the J gene end by 5 bases; junction bases not matched to a gene: 8. This CDR3 has 15 amino acids. This chain's CDR3 is CASSPGQGSKETQYF. The DNA of the CDR3 is TGCGCCAGCAGCCCGGGACAGGGGAGTAAGGAGACCCAGTACTTC.

This clonotype was detected many times. This chain connects TRBV7-8 to TRBJ1-1, with D maybe TRBD1 (6 bases). Germline V gene lookup returns CDR1 SGHVS and CDR2 FQNEAQ. The CDR3 is made up of 15 amino acids. V was shortened by 5 bases and J by 4 bases, with 17 bases between the two germline ends. Here the CDR3 reads CASSLEPGRGTEAFF. The CDR3 nucleotides read TGTGCCAGCAGCCTCGAGCCAGGCAGGGGCACTGAAGCTTTCTTT.

The chain has TRBV7-2 and TRBJ2-5, with 10 bases fitting TRBD2. Losses at the gene ends were 5 bases for V and 2 bases for J; bases not matched to a gene: 8. This CDR3 is 16 amino acids long. Germline CDR1 reads SGHTA; CDR2 reads FQGNSA. Here the CDR3 reads CASSADWTSGQETQYF. Written as DNA, the CDR3 is TGTGCCAGCAGCGCCGACTGGACTAGCGGACAAGAGACCCAGTACTTC. Drawing the rest from reference TRBV7-2 and TRBJ2-5, the complete variable domain is GAGVSQSPSNKVTEKGKDVELRCDPISGHTALYWYRQSLGQGLEFLIYFQGNSAPDKSGLPSDRFSAERTGGSVSTLTIQRTQQEDSAVYLCASSADWTSGQETQYFGPGTRLLVL.

A few counts support this clonotype. The rearrangement uses TRBV12-3 or TRBV12-4 and TRBJ2-7; weak D call: TRBD1 (5 bases). The CDR3 is made up of 16 amino acids. Trimming removed 2 bases from V and 2 bases from J, with 16 bases in between. The CDR3 sequence is CASSLSYGRDTYEQYF. The CDR3 nucleotides are TGTGCCAGCAGTTTAAGTTACGGCAGGGATACCTACGAGCAGTACTTC.

In this sample, this clonotype turned up many times. CDR3 region: CASSLSGANTEAFF. The CDR3 nucleotides read TGCGCCAGCAGCTTAAGCGGGGCTAACACTGAAGCTTTCTTT. This sequence joins TRBV5-1 and TRBJ1-1, with a tentative D call TRBD1 (5 bases). CDR3 length equals 14 residues. Germline CDR1 and CDR2: SGHRS and YFSETQ. V was clipped by 2 bases and J by 2 bases, with 10 bases between them.

This clonotype was picked up many times. V is TRBV5-1 and J is TRBJ2-1; TRBD2 matches 16 bases. The CDR3 is made up of 19 amino acids. Germline V gene data show CDR1 as SGHRS and CDR2 as YFSETQ. The ends lost 4 bases at V and 9 bases at J; junction bases unmatched: 16. The CDR3 loop reads CASSPRTGTSGRAGGEQFF. The CDR3 bases are TGCGCCAGCAGCCCACGGACAGGGACTAGCGGGAGGGCCGGGGGTGAGCAGTTCTTC.

The chain employs TRBV19 and TRBJ2-2; D is possibly TRBD1 (6 bases). The CDR3 covers 15 residues. The germline gives CDR1 LNHDA, CDR2 SQIVND (reference sequence). The V and J ends lost 1 base and 2 bases respectively, with 8 bases between them. CDR3 loop: CASSIGTVNTGELFF. The DNA for the CDR3 is TGTGCCAGTAGTATAGGGACAGTCAACACCGGGGAGCTGTTTTTT.

At least ten counts were recorded for this clonotype. The J gene is TRBJ1-5, the V gene TRBV18; maybe TRBD1 (5 bases). The CDR3 has 14 residues. Germline lookup yields CDR1 KGHSH and CDR2 LQKENI. V was clipped by 2 bases and J by 3 bases, with 8 bases between them. The CDR3 reads CASSPGTANQPQHF. CDR3 nucleotide sequence: TGTGCCAGCTCACCAGGGACGGCCAATCAGCCCCAGCATTTT.

This clonotype was seen ten or more times. This rearrangement joins TRBV5-6 to TRBJ2-1; D not certain. The CDR3 loop spans 11 amino acids. The ends were cut back, 0 bases at V and 8 bases at J, with 3 bases in the middle. In germline, CDR1 is SGHDT, CDR2 YYEEEE. The CDR3 here is CASSLEHEQFF. CDR3 in DNA: TGTGCCAGCAGCTTGGAGCATGAGCAGTTCTTC.